This entry concerns a single TCR beta chain. Its binding antigen is unknown. Base qualities are missing; no much larger clone stands one base away. Library construction relied on the immunoSEQ multiplex PCR assay. DNA from the cultured and isolated CD4+ T cells underwent TCR beta CDR3 sequencing. The authors processed their data as follows. Non-productive TCR sequences were removed, reads were trimmed to the CDR3 region, and CDR3s of at least 7 amino acids were retained. The MANAFEST web app was used to pick out antigen-specific clonotypes by comparing their expansion in peptide wells with that in reference cultures. Positive clones required FDR<0.05 expansion versus reference and all other wells, odds ratio above 5, and frequency above 0.1% in two replicate wells. A clonotype was defined as cross-reactive if the clonotype was significantly expanded both in SARS-CoV-2 spike wells and in at least one common cold coronavirus spike condition. Levenshtein distance calculated with the stringdist R package was used to assess CDR3 similarity, and unrooted trees were constructed with ape in R 3.6.1. Not all clones reach the TCRdb copy of this immuneACCESS table, which keeps in-frame sequences only. Checked studies attribute under half of the gap to unresolved V genes and leave the rest unexplained. V and J calls and clone size are copied from that table; D and trimming were computed from the DNA. This sample lists about 23,000 clones; 55% to 80% were detected once. 5% of the sample rests with the top ten.

This sample stems from a study of vaccination effects on CD4 cells after COVID-19 (dated by TCRdb to between 2021 and 2023). About the study as a whole: Participants received two doses of either the BNT162b2 or the mRNA-1273 mRNA SARS-CoV-2 vaccine. The Oncomine TCR Beta short-read assay on an Illumina iSeq 100 was used to sequence cultures from other donors in the study. The full study included around ten COVID-19 convalescent patients and several SARS-CoV-2-naive healthy vaccine recipients. The study compared SARS-CoV-2 spike-specific CD4+ TCR repertoires before and after mRNA vaccination in COVID-19 convalescent patients and infection-naive vaccine recipients. The study at large found these results: At late post-vaccination timepoints, both infection-induced and vaccine-induced clones showed marked clonal contraction, consistent with waning T cell responses. In healthy vaccine recipients, vaccine-induced clones were almost all SARS-CoV-2 mono-reactive, with only 1 of 255 being cross-reactive with common cold coronaviruses. The study was limited by a small number of convalescent patients and lacked early post-infection timepoints.

The germline V gene encodes CDR1 SGHTA and CDR2 FQGNSA. Including cysteine and phenylalanine, the CDR3 has 14 amino acids. The only DNA kept is the CDR3, 42 bases in frame from the first base. In the ViraFEST assay, PBMC were stimulated with viral peptide pools, and TCR sequencing was then used to find antigen-specific CD4+ T cell clonotypes based on their expansion. After 10 to 11 days of culture, CD4+ T cells were isolated with the EasySep CD4+ T cell isolation kit. The absence of prior SARS-CoV-2 infection in healthy vaccine recipients was confirmed by negative nucleocapsid antibodies before and after vaccination. Each well held fewer than 2.5 million PBMC cultured in IMDM containing around 5% human AB serum, 8 to 10 IU/ml IL-2 and gentamicin, along with roughly 10 ug/ml peptides. Half of the culture medium was replaced with fresh IL-2-containing medium on days 3 and 7. Unless noted otherwise, every peptide stimulation condition was grown in triplicate wells. Using Ficoll-Paque Plus gradient centrifugation, PBMC were separated from whole blood and then either used fresh or cryopreserved at -140C. The overlapping peptide pools covered the spike proteins of SARS-CoV-2 as well as those of the common cold coronaviruses HCoV-NL63, HCoV-OC43 and HCoV-229E. The QIAamp micro DNA kit was used to extract genomic DNA from the cultured CD4+ T cells.

Source: CD4+ T cells from PBMCs cultured with SARS-CoV-2 spike peptides, taken before COVID-19 vaccination. The cell subset or site label corresponds to: SARS-CoV-2 spike overlapping peptide pool stimulation. The source of this sequence is a human donor who received a COVID-19 vaccine. This chain is built from TRBV7-2 and TRBJ2-5; the D region may be TRBD1 or TRBD2, each matching 5 bases equally. The CDR3 loop reads CAEGQWEFQETQYF. DNA sequence: TGTGCAGAGGGGCAGTGGGAGTTCCAAGAGACCCAGTACTTC.